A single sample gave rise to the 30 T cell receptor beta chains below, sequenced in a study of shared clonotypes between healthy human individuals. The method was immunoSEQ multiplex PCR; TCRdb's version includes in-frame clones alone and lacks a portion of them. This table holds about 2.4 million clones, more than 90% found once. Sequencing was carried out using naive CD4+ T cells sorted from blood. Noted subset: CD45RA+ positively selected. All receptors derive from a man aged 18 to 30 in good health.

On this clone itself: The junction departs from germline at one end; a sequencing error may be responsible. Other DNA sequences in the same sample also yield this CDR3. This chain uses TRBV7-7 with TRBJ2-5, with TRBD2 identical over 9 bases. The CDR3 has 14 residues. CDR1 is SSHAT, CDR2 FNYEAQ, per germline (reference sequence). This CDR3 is CASSPGLAGETQYF. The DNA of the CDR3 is TGTGCTAGCAGCCCGGGACTAGCTGGAGAGACCCAGTACTTC.

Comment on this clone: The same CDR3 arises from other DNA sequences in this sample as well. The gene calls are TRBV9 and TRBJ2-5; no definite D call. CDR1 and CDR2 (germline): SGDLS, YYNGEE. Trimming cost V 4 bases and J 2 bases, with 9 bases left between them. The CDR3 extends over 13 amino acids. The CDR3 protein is CASSPGLQETQYF. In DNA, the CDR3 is TGTGCCAGCAGCCCTGGGCTACAAGAGACCCAGTACTTC.

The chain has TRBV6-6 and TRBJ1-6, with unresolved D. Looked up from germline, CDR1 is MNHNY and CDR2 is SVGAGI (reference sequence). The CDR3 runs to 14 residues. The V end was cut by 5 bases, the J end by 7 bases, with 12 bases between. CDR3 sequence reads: CASSHRVPNSPLHF. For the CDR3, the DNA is TGTGCCAGCAGTCACCGGGTCCCAAATTCACCCCTCCACTTT.

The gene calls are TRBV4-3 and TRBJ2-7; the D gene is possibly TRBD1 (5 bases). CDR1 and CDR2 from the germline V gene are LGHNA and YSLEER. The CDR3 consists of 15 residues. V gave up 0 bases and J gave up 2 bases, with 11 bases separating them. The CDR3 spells CASSQEAGSPYEQYF. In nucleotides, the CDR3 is TGCGCCAGCAGCCAAGAGGCAGGGTCCCCCTACGAGCAGTACTTC.

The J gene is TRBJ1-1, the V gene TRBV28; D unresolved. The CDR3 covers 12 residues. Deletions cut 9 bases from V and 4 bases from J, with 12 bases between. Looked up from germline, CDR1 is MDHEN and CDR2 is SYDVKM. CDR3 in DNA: TGTGCCAGTACACGGGTGGGCACTGAAGCTTTCTTT. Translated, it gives CASTRVGTEAFF.

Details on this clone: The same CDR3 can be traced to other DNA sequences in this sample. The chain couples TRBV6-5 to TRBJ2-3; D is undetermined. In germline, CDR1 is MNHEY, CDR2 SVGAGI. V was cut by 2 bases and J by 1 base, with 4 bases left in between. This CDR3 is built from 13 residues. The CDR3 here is CASSYPGTDTQYF. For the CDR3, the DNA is TGTGCCAGCAGTTACCCCGGCACAGATACGCAGTATTTT.

The CDR3 region has the DNA TGCGCCAGCAGTGCCTCGAACACTGAAGCTTTCTTT. Its protein is CASSASNTEAFF. This chain connects TRBV10-1 to TRBJ1-1; D remains ambiguous. This CDR3 has 12 residues. Germline V lookup: CDR1 WNHNN, CDR2 SYGVQD (reference sequence). Trimming stripped 4 bases from V and 1 base from J, with 4 bases between.

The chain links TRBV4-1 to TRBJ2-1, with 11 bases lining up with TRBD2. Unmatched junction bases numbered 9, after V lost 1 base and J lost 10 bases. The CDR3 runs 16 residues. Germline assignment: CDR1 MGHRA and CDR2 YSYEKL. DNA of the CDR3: TGCGCCAGCAGCCAAGGAAGAGGACTAGCGGGCCAGGAGCAGTTCTTC. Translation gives CASSQGRGLAGQEQFF.

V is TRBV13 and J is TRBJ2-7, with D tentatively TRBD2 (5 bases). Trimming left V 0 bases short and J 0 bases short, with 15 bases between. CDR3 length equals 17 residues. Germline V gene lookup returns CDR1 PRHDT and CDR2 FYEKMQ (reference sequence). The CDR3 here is CASSLGRSGADSYEQYF. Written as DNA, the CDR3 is TGTGCCAGCAGCTTAGGCCGAAGTGGAGCGGACTCCTACGAGCAGTACTTC.

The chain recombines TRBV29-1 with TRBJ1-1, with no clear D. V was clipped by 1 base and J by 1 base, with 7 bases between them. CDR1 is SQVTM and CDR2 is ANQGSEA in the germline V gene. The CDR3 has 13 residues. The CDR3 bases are TGCAGCGTTGAAGGGGCAGCGAACACTGAAGCTTTCTTT. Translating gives CSVEGAANTEAFF.

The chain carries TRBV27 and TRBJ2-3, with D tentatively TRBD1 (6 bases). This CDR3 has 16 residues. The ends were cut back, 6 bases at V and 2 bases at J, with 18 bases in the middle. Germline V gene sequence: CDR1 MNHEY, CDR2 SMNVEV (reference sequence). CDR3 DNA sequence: TGTGCCAGCAGATTAGGGGGAGCCCTCTTCACAGATACGCAGTATTTT. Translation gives CASRLGGALFTDTQYF.

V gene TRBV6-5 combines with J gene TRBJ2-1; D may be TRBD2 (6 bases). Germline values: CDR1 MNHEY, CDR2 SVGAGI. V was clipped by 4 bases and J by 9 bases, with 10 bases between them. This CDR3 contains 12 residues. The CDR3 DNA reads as TGTGCCAGCAGTTCTGTGGAGGGTGAGCAGTTCTTC. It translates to CASSSVEGEQFF.

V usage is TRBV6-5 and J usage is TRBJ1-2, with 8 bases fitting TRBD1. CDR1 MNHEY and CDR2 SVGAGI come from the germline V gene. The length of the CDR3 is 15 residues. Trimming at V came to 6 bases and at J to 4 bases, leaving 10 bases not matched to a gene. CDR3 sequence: CASRDNVGTGYGYTF. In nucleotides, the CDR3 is TGTGCCAGCAGGGATAATGTGGGGACAGGCTATGGCTACACCTTC.

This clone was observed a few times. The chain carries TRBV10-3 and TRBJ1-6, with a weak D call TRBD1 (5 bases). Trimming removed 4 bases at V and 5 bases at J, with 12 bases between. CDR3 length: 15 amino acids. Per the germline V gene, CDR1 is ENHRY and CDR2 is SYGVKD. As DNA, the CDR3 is TGTGCCATCAGTGGTCGGGGGTCGGATAATTCACCCCTCCACTTT. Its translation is CAISGRGSDNSPLHF.

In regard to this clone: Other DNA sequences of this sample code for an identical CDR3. This CDR3 is CASSLGTPIYEQYF. The CDR3 DNA reads as TGTGCCAGCAGTTTAGGGACGCCGATCTACGAGCAGTACTTC. The rearrangement uses TRBV28 and TRBJ2-7; the D call may be TRBD1 or TRBD2 (5 bases each). CDR3 length equals 14 residues. From germline, CDR1 is MDHEN and CDR2 SYDVKM. V lost 2 bases and J 3 bases, leaving 11 bases between the germline ends.

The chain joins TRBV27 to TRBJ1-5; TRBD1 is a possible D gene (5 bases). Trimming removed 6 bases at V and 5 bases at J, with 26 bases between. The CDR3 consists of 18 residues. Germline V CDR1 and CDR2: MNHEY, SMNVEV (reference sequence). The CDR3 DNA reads TGTGCCAGCAGACCCCAAGGGAGGTTGACAGTCGGAGATCAGCCCCAGCATTTT. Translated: CASRPQGRLTVGDQPQHF.

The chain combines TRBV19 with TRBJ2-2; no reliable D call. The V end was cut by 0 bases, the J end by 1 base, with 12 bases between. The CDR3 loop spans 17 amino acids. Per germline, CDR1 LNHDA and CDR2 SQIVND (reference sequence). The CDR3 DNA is TGTGCCAGTAGTATAGACGGGCTACGAGGGAACACCGGGGAGCTGTTTTTT. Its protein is CASSIDGLRGNTGELFF.

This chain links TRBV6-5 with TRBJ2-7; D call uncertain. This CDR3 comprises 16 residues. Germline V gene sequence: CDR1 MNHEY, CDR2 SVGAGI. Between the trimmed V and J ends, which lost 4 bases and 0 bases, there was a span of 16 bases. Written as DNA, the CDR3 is TGTGCCAGCAGTTTCTTGGCCCCTAAAGACTCCTACGAGCAGTACTTC. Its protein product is CASSFLAPKDSYEQYF.

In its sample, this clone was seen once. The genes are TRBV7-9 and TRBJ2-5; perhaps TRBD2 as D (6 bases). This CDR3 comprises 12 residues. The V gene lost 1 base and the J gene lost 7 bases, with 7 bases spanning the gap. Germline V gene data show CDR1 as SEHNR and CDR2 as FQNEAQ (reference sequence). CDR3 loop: CASSLGEATQYF. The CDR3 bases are TGTGCCAGCAGCTTAGGGGAGGCGACCCAGTACTTC.

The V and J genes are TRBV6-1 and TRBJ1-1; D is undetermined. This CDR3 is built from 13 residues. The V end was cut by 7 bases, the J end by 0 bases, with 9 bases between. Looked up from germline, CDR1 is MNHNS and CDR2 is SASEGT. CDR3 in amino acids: CASKSKMNTEAFF. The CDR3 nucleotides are TGTGCCAGCAAGTCGAAGATGAACACTGAAGCTTTCTTT.

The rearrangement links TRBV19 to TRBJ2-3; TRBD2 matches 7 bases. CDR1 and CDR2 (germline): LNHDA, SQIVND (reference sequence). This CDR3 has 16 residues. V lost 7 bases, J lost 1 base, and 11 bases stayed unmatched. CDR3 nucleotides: TGTGCCAGTAAACCCCTCGGCACTAGCGGCACAGATACGCAGTATTTT. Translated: CASKPLGTSGTDTQYF.

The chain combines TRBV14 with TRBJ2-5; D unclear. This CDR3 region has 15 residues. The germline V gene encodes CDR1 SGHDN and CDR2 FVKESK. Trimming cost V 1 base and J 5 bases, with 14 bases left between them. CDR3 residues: CASSQVKQPTETQYF. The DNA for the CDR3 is TGTGCCAGCAGCCAAGTAAAACAGCCAACGGAGACCCAGTACTTC.

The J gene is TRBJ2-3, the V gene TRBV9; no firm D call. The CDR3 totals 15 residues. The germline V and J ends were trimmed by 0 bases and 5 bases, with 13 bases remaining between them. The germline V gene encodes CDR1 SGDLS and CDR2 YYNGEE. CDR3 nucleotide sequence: TGTGCCAGCAGCGTAGGGGCTAGTTACCTAGATACGCAGTATTTT. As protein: CASSVGASYLDTQYF.

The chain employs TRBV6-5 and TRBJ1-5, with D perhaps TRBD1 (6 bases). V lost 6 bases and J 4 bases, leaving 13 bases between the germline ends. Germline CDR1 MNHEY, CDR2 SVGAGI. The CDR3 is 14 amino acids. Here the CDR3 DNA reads TGTGCCAGCAGATCGGACAGACTTAATCAGCCCCAGCATTTT. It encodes CASRSDRLNQPQHF.

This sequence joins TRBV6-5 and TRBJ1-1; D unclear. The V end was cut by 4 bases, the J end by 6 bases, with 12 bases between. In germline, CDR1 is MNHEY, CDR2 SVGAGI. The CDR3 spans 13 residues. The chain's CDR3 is CASSFLGGSEAFF. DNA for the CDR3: TGTGCCAGCAGTTTTCTAGGCGGGTCTGAAGCTTTCTTT.

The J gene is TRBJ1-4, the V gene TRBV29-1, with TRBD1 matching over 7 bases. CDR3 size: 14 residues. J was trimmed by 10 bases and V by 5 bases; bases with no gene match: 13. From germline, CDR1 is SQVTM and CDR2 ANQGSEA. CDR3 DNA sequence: TGCAGCGTTCTACAAGGGGGCTCGACTGGAAAACTGTTTTTT. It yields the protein CSVLQGGSTGKLFF.

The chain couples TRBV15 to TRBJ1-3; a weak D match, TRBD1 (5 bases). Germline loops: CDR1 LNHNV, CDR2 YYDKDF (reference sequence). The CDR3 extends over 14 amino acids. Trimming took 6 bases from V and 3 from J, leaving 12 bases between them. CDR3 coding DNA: TGTGCCACCAGAAATGGGGGGGTTGGAAACACCATATATTTT. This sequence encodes CATRNGGVGNTIYF.

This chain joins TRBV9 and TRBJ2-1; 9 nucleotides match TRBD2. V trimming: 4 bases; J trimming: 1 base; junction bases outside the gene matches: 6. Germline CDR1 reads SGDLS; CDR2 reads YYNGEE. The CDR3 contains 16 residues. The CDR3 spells CASSPPGLASYNEQFF. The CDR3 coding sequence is TGTGCCAGCAGCCCCCCGGGACTAGCTTCCTACAATGAGCAGTTCTTC.

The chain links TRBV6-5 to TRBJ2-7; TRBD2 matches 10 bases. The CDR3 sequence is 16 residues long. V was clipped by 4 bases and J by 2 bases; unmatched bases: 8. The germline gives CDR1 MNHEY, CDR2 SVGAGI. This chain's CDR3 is CASSSSSGRPPYEQYF. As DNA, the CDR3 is TGTGCCAGCAGTTCCAGTAGCGGGAGGCCGCCCTACGAGCAGTACTTC.

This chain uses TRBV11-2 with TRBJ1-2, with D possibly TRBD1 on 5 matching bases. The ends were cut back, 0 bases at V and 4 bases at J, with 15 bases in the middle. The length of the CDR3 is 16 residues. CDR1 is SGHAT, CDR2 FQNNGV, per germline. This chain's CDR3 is CASSLDPQGSVYGYTF. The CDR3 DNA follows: TGTGCCAGCAGCTTAGATCCCCAGGGCAGTGTCTATGGCTACACCTTC.